This T cell receptor beta chain emerged from a study of control samples from healthy donors and cancer patients. Libraries were prepared by immunoSEQ multiplex PCR; TCRdb keeps only in-frame clonotypes and omits some of them. The sample carries roughly 370,000 clones, about 93% recorded once. CDR3 length: 18 residues. The rearrangement uses TRBV21-1 and TRBJ1-1. TRBV21-1 is listed as a pseudogene. This clonotype originated in a man aged 35-49 years with head and neck cancer. The sample taken for sequencing was PBMCs. The CDR3 bases are TGTGCCAGCAGCGTGTGGCGGCAGTTTCCTTTCATGAACACTGAAGCTTTCTTT. Protein product: CASSVWRQFPFMNTEAFF.